A selection of T cell receptor beta chains follows, all from one sample in a study of cytomegalovirus exposure and HLA in healthy donors. This table comes from immunoSEQ multiplex PCR, and its TCRdb copy is limited to in-frame clones, with some not included. Its table lists tens of thousands of clones. Source material: PBMCs. The receptor set was obtained from a man aged 50-59 years in good health and CMV-seropositive. Each CDR3 is given with its conserved first and last residue. A D gene is named only where the DNA matches it firmly.

d_gene: TRBD1
j_gene: TRBJ2-5
v_gene: TRBV6-1
CDR3aa: CATRTGGQETQYF
CDR3nt: TGTGCCACACGGACAGGGGGCCAAGAGACCCAGTACTTC

d_gene: TRBD2
j_gene: TRBJ2-7
v_gene: TRBV5-6
CDR3aa: CASSLVGGGASYEQYF
CDR3nt: TGTGCCAGCAGCTTGGTCGGGGGAGGGGCATCCTACGAGCAGTACTTC

d_gene: TRBD2
j_gene: TRBJ2-1
v_gene: TRBV4-2
CDR3aa: CASSQDQGLAKVFF
CDR3nt: TGTGCCAGCAGCCAAGATCAGGGACTAGCTAAGGTGTTCTTC

d_gene: -
j_gene: TRBJ1-1
v_gene: TRBV19
CDR3aa: CASSIGRADTEAFF
CDR3nt: TGTGCCAGTAGTATAGGCAGGGCGGATACTGAAGCTTTCTTT

d_gene: -
j_gene: TRBJ2-2
v_gene: TRBV7-9
CDR3aa: CASSLARRVNTGELFF
CDR3nt: TGTGCCAGCAGCTTAGCCCGACGGGTAAACACCGGGGAGCTGTTTTTT

d_gene: -
j_gene: TRBJ2-7
v_gene: TRBV7-2
CDR3aa: CASSLAGVPYEQYF
CDR3nt: TGTGCCAGCAGCTTAGCAGGGGTCCCCTACGAGCAGTACTTC

d_gene: TRBD2
j_gene: TRBJ2-1
v_gene: TRBV4-2
CDR3aa: CASSPSGMRNEQFF
CDR3nt: TGTGCCAGCAGCCCTAGCGGGATGAGAAATGAGCAGTTCTTC

d_gene: -
j_gene: TRBJ1-1
v_gene: TRBV7-2
CDR3aa: CASSLGQSQNTEAFF
CDR3nt: TGTGCCAGCAGCTTAGGACAATCACAGAACACTGAAGCTTTCTTT

d_gene: -
j_gene: TRBJ2-2
v_gene: TRBV7-9
CDR3aa: CASSLETGTGELFF
CDR3nt: TGTGCCAGCAGCTTAGAGACAGGCACCGGGGAGCTGTTTTTT

d_gene: -
j_gene: TRBJ1-2
v_gene: TRBV30
CDR3aa: CAWTGERFYGYTF
CDR3nt: TGTGCCTGGACGGGGGAGAGGTTTTATGGCTACACCTTC

d_gene: -
j_gene: TRBJ2-2
v_gene: TRBV28
CDR3aa: CSSTRAANTGELFF
CDR3nt: TGTAGTAGTACTAGAGCTGCGAACACCGGGGAGCTGTTTTTT

d_gene: TRBD1
j_gene: TRBJ2-5
v_gene: TRBV29-1
CDR3aa: CSADTGGAETQYF
CDR3nt: TGCAGCGCCGATACAGGGGGTGCGGAGACCCAGTACTTC

d_gene: TRBD2
j_gene: TRBJ2-7
v_gene: TRBV19
CDR3aa: CASSGLADAYEQYF
CDR3nt: TGTGCCAGTAGCGGACTAGCGGACGCCTACGAGCAGTACTTC

d_gene: -
j_gene: TRBJ2-3
v_gene: TRBV4-2
CDR3aa: CASSQVGGQGSTDKQYF
CDR3nt: TGTGCCAGCAGCCAAGTCGGCGGGCAGGGGAGCACAGATAAGCAGTATTTT

d_gene: TRBD1
j_gene: TRBJ1-1
v_gene: TRBV4-1
CDR3aa: CASSQDRGLGEAFF
CDR3nt: TGCGCCAGCAGCCAAGACAGGGGGTTGGGTGAAGCTTTCTTT

d_gene: -
j_gene: TRBJ2-3
v_gene: TRBV5-6
CDR3aa: CASSSREITDTQYF
CDR3nt: TGTGCCAGCAGCTCCCGGGAGATCACAGATACGCAGTATTTT

d_gene: -
j_gene: TRBJ1-1
v_gene: TRBV19
CDR3aa: CASSMRVRTEAFF
CDR3nt: TGTGCCAGTAGTATGCGGGTACGTACTGAAGCTTTCTTT

d_gene: -
j_gene: TRBJ2-5
v_gene: TRBV9
CDR3aa: CASSVGTTRQETQYF
CDR3nt: TGTGCCAGCAGCGTAGGAACTACCCGGCAAGAGACCCAGTACTTC

d_gene: -
j_gene: TRBJ1-2
v_gene: TRBV4-3
CDR3aa: CASSQVWEGDGGYTF
CDR3nt: TGCGCCAGCAGCCAAGTGTGGGAGGGTGACGGGGGCTACACCTTC

d_gene: -
j_gene: TRBJ1-2
v_gene: TRBV28
CDR3aa: CASSPLQGRGLYGYTF
CDR3nt: TGTGCCAGCAGTCCCCTACAGGGACGGGGCCTCTATGGCTACACCTTC

d_gene: TRBD1
j_gene: TRBJ1-4
v_gene: TRBV4-1
CDR3aa: CASSPAGTATNEKLFF
CDR3nt: TGCGCCAGCAGTCCAGCCGGGACAGCAACTAATGAAAAACTGTTTTTT

d_gene: TRBD1
j_gene: TRBJ1-2
v_gene: TRBV11-2
CDR3aa: CASSPGPAGTGQAYGYTF
CDR3nt: TGTGCCAGCAGCCCGGGCCCCGCGGGGACAGGTCAGGCCTATGGCTACACCTTC

d_gene: -
j_gene: TRBJ2-1
v_gene: TRBV19
CDR3aa: CASRTGLLKSDEQFF
CDR3nt: TGTGCCAGTAGGACGGGACTCCTAAAAAGCGATGAGCAGTTCTTC

d_gene: -
j_gene: TRBJ1-1
v_gene: TRBV7-9
CDR3aa: CASSLEGAAAFF
CDR3nt: TGTGCCAGCAGCTTAGAAGGGGCAGCAGCTTTCTTT

d_gene: -
j_gene: TRBJ2-7
v_gene: TRBV18
CDR3aa: CASSPEQTYEQYF
CDR3nt: TGTGCCAGCTCACCGGAACAGACCTACGAGCAGTACTTC

d_gene: TRBD1
j_gene: TRBJ1-6
v_gene: TRBV4-3
CDR3aa: CASSRGQASSYNSPLHF
CDR3nt: TGCGCCAGCAGCCGAGGACAGGCCAGCTCCTATAATTCACCCCTCCACTTT